This section outlines one T cell receptor beta chain sequence together with its context. The junction departs from germline at one end; a sequencing error may be responsible. The germline gives CDR1 SEHNR, CDR2 FQNEAQ (reference sequence). CDR3 length: 14 residues. Clones were read by immunoSEQ multiplex PCR, and TCRdb kept only the in-frame ones, dropping some. This table has 200,000 or so clones, approximately 90% appearing once. These data come from a study of blood T cell repertoires in COVID-19. The overall study: Samples representing acute and convalescent COVID-19 were sourced from the United States, Italy and Spain.

This rearrangement joins TRBV7-9 to TRBJ2-7; 9 bases are a match to TRBD1. The sequenced material came from PBMCs or T cells enriched from blood (not recorded which). This clonotype was sampled from a man aged 30 to 39 who had recovered from COVID-19. CDR3 loop: CASSLGQGIHEQYF. Here the CDR3 DNA reads TGTGCCAGCAGTTTAGGACAGGGGATCCACGAGCAGTACTTC. The full variable domain, with the rest looked up from reference TRBV7-9 and TRBJ2-7, is DTGVSQNPRHKITKRGQNVTFRCDPISEHNRLYWYRQTLGQGPEFLTYFQNEAQLEKSRLLSDRFSAERPKGSFSTLEIQRTEQGDSAMYLCASSLGQGIHEQYFGPGTRLTVT.